One sample yielded the 7 T cell receptor beta chains listed below, sequenced in a study of cytomegalovirus exposure and HLA in healthy donors. It was with 60 Vbeta and 13 Jbeta primers that the PCR ran. Method: immunoSEQ multiplex PCR; TCRdb's copy keeps in-frame clones and lacks some. This table holds 90,000 to 110,000 clones, under 85% found once. Sequenced material: PBMCs. The source of these receptors is a man aged 30-40 years in good health and CMV-seronegative.

The chain has TRBV5-1 and TRBJ1-1; a possible D gene is TRBD1 (5 bases). The germline gives CDR1 SGHRS, CDR2 YFSETQ. CDR3 length: 16 amino acids. V was cut by 3 bases and J by 1 base, with 16 bases left in between. CDR3 coding DNA: TGCGCCAGCAGCTGGACTGCAGGGAGGGGGAACACTGAAGCTTTCTTT. Protein: CASSWTAGRGNTEAFF.

This chain connects TRBV5-8 to TRBJ2-3; 8 nucleotides align to TRBD1. V dropped 3 bases and J dropped 0; count of bases not matched to a gene: 3. The CDR3 loop spans 15 amino acids. The V gene's germline CDR1 is SGHTS and CDR2 YDEGEE. DNA of the CDR3: TGTGCCAGCAGCTCGGACAGGGCGAGCACAGATACGCAGTATTTT. It codes for CASSSDRASTDTQYF.

V is TRBV4-3 and J is TRBJ1-2; tentatively, D is TRBD1 (5 bases). The CDR3 runs to 17 residues. Between the trimmed V and J ends, which lost 0 bases and 8 bases, there was a span of 22 bases. Per germline, CDR1 LGHNA and CDR2 YSLEER. The CDR3 DNA is TGCGCCAGCAGCCAAGATCCCGACCCCAGGGCCACGCAGGGCTACACCTTC. This sequence encodes CASSQDPDPRATQGYTF.

This clone was seen only a few times. The chain uses TRBV13 and TRBJ2-5; 8 bases line up with TRBD1. This CDR3 has 16 amino acids. Germline CDR1 is PRHDT and CDR2 is FYEKMQ (reference sequence). Trimming cost V 5 bases and J 5 bases; bases outside gene matches: 13. The CDR3 coding sequence is TGTGCCAGCAGCGGTCCGACAGGGGCTTCAATCGAGACCCAGTACTTC. As protein: CASSGPTGASIETQYF.

The V and J genes are TRBV10-3 and TRBJ2-5; maybe TRBD2 (6 bases). CDR1 and CDR2 from the germline V gene are ENHRY and SYGVKD. The CDR3 extends over 17 amino acids. Trimming shortened V by 2 bases and J by 2 bases, and 18 bases separated the two germline ends. CDR3 DNA sequence: TGTGCCATCAGTGAGCCGCAACACGGGGCGGGGCAAGAGACCCAGTACTTC. Translated: CAISEPQHGAGQETQYF.

DNA for the CDR3: TGTGCCAGTAGTTCCGACAGGGGGCTCTTCGGGGAGCTGTTTTTT. This codes for CASSSDRGLFGELFF. The chain uses TRBV19 and TRBJ2-2; 10 nucleotides align to TRBD1. J gave up 7 bases and V 5 bases, and 7 bases lay outside the gene matches. Germline V gene lookup returns CDR1 LNHDA and CDR2 SQIVND (reference sequence). The CDR3 contains 15 residues.

The J gene is TRBJ1-1, the V gene TRBV6-1; 9 bases fit TRBD1. The germline V gene encodes CDR1 MNHNS and CDR2 SASEGT. The CDR3 has 14 residues. J gave up 0 bases and V 5 bases, and 1 base lay outside the gene matches. CDR3: CASSRDRVNTEAFF. The CDR3 DNA sequence: TGTGCCAGCAGTCGGGACAGGGTGAACACTGAAGCTTTCTTT.